This T cell receptor (beta chain) was sequenced in a study of graft-versus-host responses after intestinal transplantation. In the study overall: The recipients all started with anti-thymocyte globulin induction and then took tacrolimus and steroids for approximately 3 years.

Method: immunoSEQ multiplex PCR; TCRdb's copy keeps in-frame clones and lacks some. The data contain just under 85,000 clones, approximately 89% of them seen just once; the ten biggest clones take up 6% to 9%. Worth noting for this clone: The target antigen is unknown.

Regarding the study as a whole: Early after transplant, HvG clones declined as circulating GvH clones peaked.

The CDR3 loop spans 14 amino acids. V gave up 7 bases and J gave up 4 bases; unmatched junction bases: 7. Germline V gene lookup returns CDR1 MGHRA and CDR2 YSYEKL. This chain links TRBV4-1 with TRBJ2-1; 7 bases match TRBD1. This TCR came from a human donor who was the organ donor for an intestinal transplant. This material consisted of unstimulated CD8+ T cells sorted from spleen or lymph node cells, taken before transplant. Written as DNA, the CDR3 is TGCGCCAGCACCAACTCGGACAGGTACAATGAGCAGTTCTTC. It translates to CASTNSDRYNEQFF.